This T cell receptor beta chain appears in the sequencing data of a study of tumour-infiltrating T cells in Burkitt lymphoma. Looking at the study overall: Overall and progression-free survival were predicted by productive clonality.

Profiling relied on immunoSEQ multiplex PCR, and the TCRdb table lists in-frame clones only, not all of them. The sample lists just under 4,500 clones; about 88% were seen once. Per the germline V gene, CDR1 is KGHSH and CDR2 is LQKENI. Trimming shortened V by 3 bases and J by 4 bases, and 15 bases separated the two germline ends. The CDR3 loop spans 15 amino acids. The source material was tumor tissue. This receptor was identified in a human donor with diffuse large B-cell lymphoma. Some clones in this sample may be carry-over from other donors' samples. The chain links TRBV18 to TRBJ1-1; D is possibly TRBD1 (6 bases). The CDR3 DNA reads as TGTGCCAGCTCACCTATCGGGGGCAGCGTCACTGAAGCTTTCTTT. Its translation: CASSPIGGSVTEAFF.